The 30 T cell receptor beta chains reported below all come from one sample, sequenced in a study of shared clonotypes between healthy human individuals. CD45RO negativity and positive selection for CCR7 defined naive CD8 cells, a population that excluded terminally differentiated effector memory CD45RA+ cells. Repertoires were generated with immunoSEQ multiplex PCR, while TCRdb's copy carries only in-frame clones and drops some. The sample has 750,000 to 1,000,000 clones; around 93% are singletons. The sample was naive CD8+ T cells sorted from blood. Receptors originate from a young man in good health.

The chain employs TRBV5-5 and TRBJ1-2; possibly TRBD1 for D (5 bases). V lost 5 bases and J lost 3, with 20 bases in between. Germline V gene sequence: CDR1 SGHKS, CDR2 YYEKEE (reference sequence). The CDR3 is 16 residues long. The CDR3 DNA is TGTGCCAGCAGGGGCGAGGGGTCCCACGACTACTATGGCTACACCTTC. Its translation is CASRGEGSHDYYGYTF.

This clone was seen a handful of times. The chain joins TRBV7-9 to TRBJ2-7, with D possibly being TRBD1 or TRBD2 (5 bases each). CDR1 and CDR2 (germline): SEHNR, FQNEAQ (reference sequence). The CDR3 has 14 amino acids. V was shortened by 5 bases and J by 3 bases, with 14 bases between the two germline ends. Written as DNA, the CDR3 is TGTGCCAGCAGCCCGGGGCTGTCCTACTACGAGCAGTACTTC. Residues: CASSPGLSYYEQYF.

This chain connects TRBV6-5 to TRBJ2-1, with D unclear. V was pared by 8 bases and J by 6 bases, with 14 bases between. The CDR3 is made up of 13 amino acids. Germline-derived CDR1 and CDR2 are MNHEY and SVGAGI. CDR3 amino acids: CASRPGPINEQFF. CDR3 DNA: TGTGCCAGCCGCCCGGGTCCCATCAATGAGCAGTTCTTC.

The CDR3 loop is CASSLGGDPRVGEQFF. As DNA, the CDR3 is TGTGCCAGCAGTTTGGGTGGGGACCCGCGCGTTGGTGAGCAGTTCTTC. The V call is TRBV27, the J call TRBJ2-1, with D possibly called TRBD1 or TRBD2 (5 bases each). Germline-derived CDR1 and CDR2 are MNHEY and SMNVEV (reference sequence). The CDR3 runs 16 residues. Trimming removed 3 bases at V and 9 bases at J, with 21 bases between.

The V gene is TRBV14, the J gene TRBJ2-7; D gene unclear. Germline V gene lookup returns CDR1 SGHDN and CDR2 FVKESK. This CDR3 has 14 residues. Trimming removed 6 bases from V and 3 bases from J, with 15 bases in between. As DNA, the CDR3 is TGTGCCAGCAGTCAGTTCAACAGAGACTACGAGCAGTACTTC. As protein: CASSQFNRDYEQYF.

This clone was seen a single time. This rearrangement joins TRBV5-1 to TRBJ1-1; tentatively, D is TRBD1 (6 bases). V lost 0 bases to trimming and J lost 0 bases, with 9 bases between them. Germline lookup yields CDR1 SGHRS and CDR2 YFSETQ. The CDR3 extends over 15 amino acids. The DNA of the CDR3 is TGCGCCAGCAGCTTGGACAGGGAAATGAACACTGAAGCTTTCTTT. Its translation is CASSLDREMNTEAFF.

V and J are TRBV4-1 and TRBJ2-1; D uncertain. V was pared by 4 bases and J by 7 bases, with 11 bases between. The CDR3 is 13 residues long. Germline-derived CDR1 and CDR2 are MGHRA and YSYEKL. CDR3 sequence: CASSRPNGNEQFF. As DNA, the CDR3 is TGCGCCAGCAGCCGCCCGAATGGAAATGAGCAGTTCTTC.

The chain has TRBV19 and TRBJ1-1; D is ambiguous. This CDR3 has 15 amino acids. The germline V gene encodes CDR1 LNHDA and CDR2 SQIVND (reference sequence). Trimming took 3 bases from V and 4 from J, leaving 15 bases between them. Written as DNA, the CDR3 is TGTGCCAGTAGTATTTCCAGGATCAGTGGCACTGAAGCTTTCTTT. Encoded protein: CASSISRISGTEAFF. Combining the CDR3 with reference TRBV19 and TRBJ1-1 gives the whole variable domain DGGITQSPKYLFRKEGQNVTLSCEQNLNHDAMYWYRQDPGQGLRLIYYSQIVNDFQKGDIAEGYSVSREKKESFPLTVTSAQKNPTAFYLCASSISRISGTEAFFGQGTRLTVV.

The chain recombines TRBV4-1 with TRBJ2-7; tentative D call: TRBD1 (6 bases). With 3 bases removed from V and 0 bases from J, the gap between germline ends came to 18 bases. The CDR3 contains 17 residues. Germline values: CDR1 MGHRA, CDR2 YSYEKL. The CDR3 DNA follows: TGCGCCAGCAGCCAGGTAACAGGGATCCGGAGCTCCTACGAGCAGTACTTC. Encoded protein: CASSQVTGIRSSYEQYF.

V is TRBV9 and J is TRBJ2-3; 9 nucleotides match TRBD2. Germline values: CDR1 SGDLS, CDR2 YYNGEE. The CDR3 is made up of 14 amino acids. The V segment lost 3 bases and the J segment 6 bases; nucleotides outside the gene matches: 5. CDR3 in DNA: TGTGCCAGCAGCGATAGCGGGAGTATTGATACGCAGTATTTT. This translates into CASSDSGSIDTQYF.

This CDR3 is CASSEKATGDPSYEQYF. CDR3 sequence (DNA): TGTGCCAGCAGTGAAAAGGCGACAGGGGACCCCTCCTACGAGCAGTACTTC. The rearrangement joins TRBV2 to TRBJ2-7; 8 bases are shared with TRBD1. The germline V gene has CDR1 SNHLY and CDR2 FYNNEI. This CDR3 has 17 amino acids. V gave up 2 bases and J gave up 0 bases; unmatched junction bases: 9.

The chain has TRBV12-5 and TRBJ2-3; 12 bases are shared with TRBD2. Germline V gene lookup returns CDR1 LGHNT and CDR2 FRNRAP. This CDR3 comprises 19 residues. V gave up 2 bases and J gave up 4 bases; unmatched junction bases: 13. The CDR3 DNA reads TGTGCTAGTGGTTTGCCCCGCCAGGCTAGCGGGAGGGGGGCAGATACGCAGTATTTT. Translation gives CASGLPRQASGRGADTQYF.

The chain couples TRBV4-1 to TRBJ2-7, with a weak D call TRBD2 (5 bases). Germline CDR1 is MGHRA and CDR2 is YSYEKL. There are 15 residues in the CDR3. Between the trimmed V and J ends, which lost 5 bases and 0 bases, there was a span of 14 bases. The CDR3 here is CASSGEAARSYEQYF. The CDR3 DNA reads TGCGCCAGCAGCGGAGAAGCGGCCCGCTCCTACGAGCAGTACTTC.

The rearrangement links TRBV27 to TRBJ2-7; D ambiguous. The V end lost 5 bases, the J end lost 2 bases, and 13 bases lay between the germline ends. Germline V gene data show CDR1 as MNHEY and CDR2 as SMNVEV (reference sequence). The CDR3 runs to 14 residues. The CDR3 here is CASSPNARPYEQYF. The DNA of the CDR3 is TGTGCCAGCAGTCCTAATGCGAGACCCTACGAGCAGTACTTC.

The chain has TRBV4-3 and TRBJ1-3; maybe TRBD1 (6 bases). Trimming removed 4 bases at V and 4 bases at J, with 14 bases between. This CDR3 comprises 15 residues. Germline loops: CDR1 LGHNA, CDR2 YSLEER. CDR3 protein: CASSRNRDSGNTIYF. CDR3 DNA: TGCGCCAGCAGCCGGAACAGGGACTCAGGAAACACCATATATTTT.

CDR3 region: CASSSRTDFTNPAYEQYF. CDR3 sequence (DNA): TGCGCCAGCAGCTCGAGGACAGATTTTACGAATCCAGCATACGAGCAGTACTTC. The chain couples TRBV5-1 to TRBJ2-7, with D perhaps matching TRBD1 (6 bases). Between the trimmed V and J ends, which lost 3 bases and 4 bases, there was a span of 26 bases. Germline loops: CDR1 SGHRS, CDR2 YFSETQ. This CDR3 is built from 18 residues.

V and J are TRBV19 and TRBJ2-5, with D hard to call. Germline CDR1 is LNHDA and CDR2 is SQIVND (reference sequence). V was shortened by 3 bases and J by 0 bases, with 14 bases between the two germline ends. The CDR3 sequence is 16 residues long. CDR3 nucleotide sequence: TGTGCCAGTAGTATGGGTGGGATTCTGAACCAAGAGACCCAGTACTTC. This translates into CASSMGGILNQETQYF.

The chain has TRBV5-4 and TRBJ1-1; D possibly corresponds to TRBD1 (6 bases). CDR3 length equals 17 residues. The V gene's germline CDR1 is SGHNT and CDR2 YYREEE (reference sequence). Between the trimmed V and J ends, which lost 0 bases and 3 bases, there was a span of 18 bases. The CDR3 is CASSLATGIRSDTEAFF. The CDR3 DNA is TGTGCCAGCAGCTTGGCAACAGGGATAAGGTCTGACACTGAAGCTTTCTTT. Looking up the rest from reference TRBV5-4 and TRBJ1-1 gives the full variable domain: ETGVTQSPTHLIKTRGQQVTLRCSSQSGHNTVSWYQQALGQGPQFIFQYYREEENGRGNFPPRFSGLQFPNYSSELNVNALELDDSALYLCASSLATGIRSDTEAFFGQGTRLTVV.

The V and J genes are TRBV6-6 and TRBJ2-5; tentatively, D is TRBD2 (6 bases). Germline V gene lookup returns CDR1 MNHNY and CDR2 SVGAGI (reference sequence). This CDR3 has 15 residues. Trimming removed 8 bases from V and 1 base from J, with 17 bases in between. The CDR3 DNA reads as TGTGCCAGCGGATGGGCTAGCGAAGTCCAAGAGACCCAGTACTTC. Translated, it gives CASGWASEVQETQYF.

The rearrangement links TRBV7-8 to TRBJ2-7, with D uncertain. The germline V gene has CDR1 SGHVS and CDR2 FQNEAQ. The CDR3 loop spans 17 amino acids. Trimming shortened V by 2 bases and J by 7 bases, and 24 bases separated the two germline ends. CDR3 coding DNA: TGTGCCAGCAGCTTACCCCCCCCCACACGGCCCCTTTGGGAGCAGTACTTC. Protein product: CASSLPPPTRPLWEQYF.

The J gene is TRBJ2-1, the V gene TRBV7-3; TRBD2 aligns across 12 bases. This CDR3 contains 15 residues. The germline gives CDR1 SGHTA, CDR2 FQGTGA. The V segment lost 4 bases and the J segment 6 bases; nucleotides outside the gene matches: 4. CDR3 residues: CASSSGLAGINEQFF. The CDR3 DNA reads as TGTGCCAGCAGCTCCGGACTAGCGGGAATCAATGAGCAGTTCTTC. The complete variable domain, with remaining parts taken from reference TRBV7-3 and TRBJ2-1, reads GAGVSQTPSNKVTEKGKYVELRCDPISGHTALYWYRQSLGQGPEFLIYFQGTGAADDSGLPNDRFFAVRPEGSVSTLKIQRTERGDSAVYLCASSSGLAGINEQFFGPGTRLTVL.

The chain combines TRBV28 with TRBJ2-2, with a possible D match to TRBD1 (6 bases). The germline CDR1 and CDR2 sequences are MDHEN and SYDVKM. Trimming took 8 bases from V and 5 from J, leaving 15 bases between them. The CDR3 has 14 residues. In DNA, the CDR3 is TGTGCCAGCGGGAACAGGGAAGTAACCGGGGAGCTGTTTTTT. Translation gives CASGNREVTGELFF. The variable domain in full, completed from reference TRBV28 and TRBJ2-2, reads DVKVTQSSRYLVKRTGEKVFLECVQDMDHENMFWYRQDPGLGLRLIYFSYDVKMKEKGDIPEGYSVSREKKERFSLILESASTNQTSMYLCASGNREVTGELFFGEGSRLTVL.

The J gene is TRBJ2-7, the V gene TRBV11-3; no clear D gene. V lost 1 base, J lost 6 bases, and 7 bases lay in between. The CDR3 consists of 12 residues. Germline CDR1 and CDR2: SGHNT and YENEEA. The DNA of the CDR3 is TGTGCCAGCAGCTTAGGGGTTTCCGAGCAGTACTTC. It is translated as CASSLGVSEQYF.

As to this clone: Other DNA sequences within the sample encode an identical CDR3. The CDR3 nucleotides read TGTGCCAGCTCACCACCCGGGACAGGGGGCTTTGGCTACACCTTC. Translation gives CASSPPGTGGFGYTF. J is TRBJ1-2 and V is TRBV18; 12 nucleotides match TRBD1. Per germline, CDR1 KGHSH and CDR2 LQKENI. This CDR3 region has 15 residues. V was pared by 0 bases and J by 7 bases, with 3 bases of the junction left unmatched.

CDR3 DNA sequence: TGCGCCAGCAGCCCACAGGAGACAAGACAGGAGGATGGCTACACCTTC. Its translation: CASSPQETRQEDGYTF. V gene TRBV4-1 combines with J gene TRBJ1-2, with TRBD1 as a possible D gene (6 bases). Between the trimmed V and J ends, which lost 4 bases and 6 bases, there was a span of 21 bases. Germline loops: CDR1 MGHRA, CDR2 YSYEKL. The CDR3 totals 16 residues.

V and J are TRBV19 and TRBJ2-2, with D perhaps assigned TRBD1 or TRBD2 (6 bases each). The CDR3 loop spans 16 amino acids. CDR1 LNHDA and CDR2 SQIVND come from the germline V gene (reference sequence). Trimming removed 0 bases from V and 1 base from J, with 9 bases in between. CDR3 amino acids: CASSIEQGGNTGELFF. DNA of the CDR3: TGTGCCAGTAGTATAGAACAGGGAGGGAACACCGGGGAGCTGTTTTTT. Full variable domain (missing parts from reference TRBV19 and TRBJ2-2): DGGITQSPKYLFRKEGQNVTLSCEQNLNHDAMYWYRQDPGQGLRLIYYSQIVNDFQKGDIAEGYSVSREKKESFPLTVTSAQKNPTAFYLCASSIEQGGNTGELFFGEGSRLTVL.

This clone showed up just a few times. This chain joins TRBV29-1 and TRBJ2-2; D is perhaps TRBD1 (5 bases). Germline values: CDR1 SQVTM, CDR2 ANQGSEA. The V gene lost 4 bases and the J gene lost 6 bases, with 12 bases spanning the gap. The CDR3 runs to 13 residues. The CDR3 region is CSVGVRVPGELFF. In nucleotides, the CDR3 is TGCAGCGTTGGGGTCAGGGTCCCCGGGGAGCTGTTTTTT.

The chain uses TRBV19 and TRBJ2-7; 10 positions match TRBD2. The CDR3 is made up of 15 amino acids. V was clipped by 3 bases and J by 3 bases; unmatched bases: 5. Germline V gene lookup returns CDR1 LNHDA and CDR2 SQIVND (reference sequence). The DNA for the CDR3 is TGTGCCAGTAGTATTCGGCCTAGCGGGAGCTACGAGCAGTACTTC. It is translated as CASSIRPSGSYEQYF.

The J gene is TRBJ2-7, the V gene TRBV5-5, with a possible D match to TRBD2 (6 bases). The CDR3 runs 14 residues. Germline lookup yields CDR1 SGHKS and CDR2 YYEKEE (reference sequence). Trimming left V 1 base short and J 2 bases short, with 10 bases between. CDR3 bases: TGTGCCAGCAGCTTGTTGGGACTTGCCTACGAGCAGTACTTC. As protein: CASSLLGLAYEQYF.

The V and J genes are TRBV5-1 and TRBJ2-1, with TRBD2 matching 9 bases. After removal of 4 bases from V and 9 bases from J, the junction contained 11 bases not matched to a gene. This CDR3 comprises 15 residues. Per the germline V gene, CDR1 is SGHRS and CDR2 is YFSETQ. CDR3 nucleotides: TGCGCCAGCAGCCACTCCGGGACTAGCTCCTCTGAGCAGTTCTTC. Its protein is CASSHSGTSSSEQFF.